The 8 T cell receptor beta chains listed next were all sequenced from one sample in a study of cytomegalovirus exposure and HLA in healthy donors. Use of 60 Vbeta and 13 Jbeta primers characterized the PCR. TCRdb's copy holds only in-frame clones and misses some; the assay was immunoSEQ multiplex PCR. Of fewer than 70,000 clones in the sample, 68% are singletons; the top ten hold 9.5% to 12%. Source material: PBMCs. The source is a woman in her twenties or thirties in good health and CMV-seronegative.

The chain links TRBV29-1 to TRBJ2-2; 7 bases match TRBD2. Germline lookup yields CDR1 SQVTM and CDR2 ANQGSEA. With 4 bases clipped from V and 7 bases from J, the junction kept 6 bases outside the gene matches. The CDR3 covers 13 residues. CDR3 nucleotide sequence: TGCAGCGTTGTTGTGGGGGGGGTCGGGGAGCTGTTTTTT. Protein sequence: CSVVVGGVGELFF.

The V gene is TRBV30, the J gene TRBJ2-5; 9 positions agree with TRBD2. The ends lost 2 bases at V and 5 bases at J; junction bases unmatched: 9. The CDR3 extends over 15 amino acids. The germline V gene has CDR1 GTSNPN and CDR2 SVGIG (reference sequence). CDR3 protein: CAWSPAGGYVETQYF. CDR3 nucleotides: TGTGCCTGGAGTCCGGCGGGGGGGTATGTGGAGACCCAGTACTTC.

This clone is a singleton in its sample. V usage is TRBV7-9 and J usage is TRBJ2-2; D remains unclear. V dropped 2 bases and J dropped 8 bases, with 9 bases sitting between them. The length of the CDR3 is 13 residues. Germline CDR1 is SEHNR and CDR2 is FQNEAQ (reference sequence). This CDR3 reads CASSLFVAGELFF. The CDR3 nucleotides are TGTGCCAGCAGCTTATTCGTCGCGGGGGAGCTGTTTTTT.

The chain has TRBV14 and TRBJ1-1, with D possibly matching TRBD1 (5 bases). V lost 0 bases and J 6 bases, leaving 14 bases between the germline ends. The CDR3 totals 15 residues. Germline V gene lookup returns CDR1 SGHDN and CDR2 FVKESK. CDR3 in DNA: TGTGCCAGCAGCCAAGATATGATGGGAGGGGCTGAAGCTTTCTTT. Amino acid sequence: CASSQDMMGGAEAFF. Supplemented by reference TRBV14 and TRBJ1-1, the full variable domain reads EAGVTQFPSHSVIEKGQTVTLRCDPISGHDNLYWYRRVMGKEIKFLLHFVKESKQDESGMPNNRFLAERTGGTYSTLKVQPAELEDSGVYFCASSQDMMGGAEAFFGQGTRLTVV.

The CDR3 nucleotides are TGTGCCAGCAGTGACTGGAGAAGTAGCAATCAGCCCCAGCATTTT. Protein: CASSDWRSSNQPQHF. The J gene is TRBJ1-5, the V gene TRBV2; D gene ambiguous. Germline CDR1 and CDR2: SNHLY and FYNNEI. The length of the CDR3 is 15 residues. V gave up 3 bases and J gave up 0 bases, with 9 bases separating them.

The chain carries TRBV7-9 and TRBJ1-2; tentatively, D is TRBD1 (6 bases). V was trimmed by 5 bases and J by 8 bases, leaving 24 bases between them. The germline gives CDR1 SEHNR, CDR2 FQNEAQ (reference sequence). The CDR3 consists of 16 residues. CDR3 in amino acids: CASSPGPGEGSKGYTF. CDR3 nucleotide sequence: TGTGCCAGCAGCCCTGGTCCAGGGGAGGGATCTAAAGGCTACACCTTC.

For the CDR3, the DNA is TGCGCCAGCAGCAGTGGACATTCCTACGAGCAGTACTTC. Protein sequence: CASSSGHSYEQYF. The chain employs TRBV5-1 and TRBJ2-7; TRBD1 is a possible D gene (5 bases). There are 13 residues in the CDR3. V lost 4 bases to trimming and J lost 1 base, with 9 bases between them. Germline V gene data show CDR1 as SGHRS and CDR2 as YFSETQ.

The rearrangement joins TRBV7-3 to TRBJ2-5, with 14 bases lining up with TRBD2. The junction had 0 bases not matched to a gene; V was cut back by 2 bases and J by 4 bases. In germline, CDR1 is SGHTA, CDR2 FQGTGA. There are 15 residues in the CDR3. Here the CDR3 reads CASSLGTSGGETQYF. The CDR3 nucleotides are TGTGCCAGCAGCTTAGGGACTAGCGGGGGAGAGACCCAGTACTTC.